A selection of T cell receptor beta chains follows, all from one sample in a study of vaccination effects on CD4 cells after COVID-19. Using immunoSEQ multiplex PCR, the repertoire was profiled, and TCRdb retains in-frame clones only, with some absent. The profile shows more than 55,000 clones, around 84% of them singletons. For these receptors, no antigen is known. The sample here was CD4+ T cells from PBMCs cultured without peptide, taken after COVID-19 vaccination. These receptors all come from a human donor who received a COVID-19 vaccine. The CDR3 runs from the conserved cysteine through the conserved F or W. A D gene is named only where the DNA matches it firmly. The size field is filled for only some rows; it gives once, few, many or a size class.

D gene	V gene	J gene	clone size	CDR3 protein	CDR3 DNA
-	TRBV4-1	TRBJ1-1	-	CASSPPGVNTEAFF	TGCGCCAGCAGCCCTCCGGGGGTGAACACTGAAGCTTTCTTT
TRBD1	TRBV10-3	TRBJ1-2	few	CAISESIVIQGARKSGYTF	TGTGCCATCAGTGAGTCGATAGTCATACAGGGGGCGCGTAAAAGTGGCTACACCTTC
TRBD1	TRBV7-9	TRBJ1-6	-	CASSRGTGGESYNSPLHF	TGTGCCAGCAGCCGCGGGACAGGGGGCGAGTCCTATAATTCACCCCTCCACTTT
-	TRBV2	TRBJ2-1	once	CASSASDYNEQFF	TGTGCCAGCAGCGCTAGCGACTACAATGAGCAGTTCTTC
-	TRBV3-1/TRBV3-2	TRBJ2-3	few	CASSSLTRSYTDTQYF	TGTGCCAGCAGCTCCCTTACTAGATCATACACAGATACGCAGTATTTT
-	TRBV12-3/TRBV12-4	TRBJ1-1	-	CASSWARNTEAFF	TGTGCCAGCAGTTGGGCCAGGAACACTGAAGCTTTCTTT
-	TRBV5-1	TRBJ1-1	-	CASSLYWDEAFF	TGCGCCAGCAGCTTGTATTGGGATGAAGCTTTCTTT
TRBD1	TRBV29-1	TRBJ1-1	few	CSVGQGAPEAFF	TGCAGCGTTGGACAGGGAGCCCCTGAAGCTTTCTTT
TRBD2	TRBV10-3	TRBJ2-3	-	CAIRGGGDTQYF	TGTGCCATCCGCGGGGGAGGGGATACGCAGTATTTT
TRBD2	TRBV5-1	TRBJ2-7	-	CASSLAGSSYEQYF	TGCGCCAGCTCTCTAGCGGGGAGCTCCTACGAGCAGTACTTC
TRBD1	TRBV7-2	TRBJ2-5	-	CASRQGASETQYF	TGTGCCAGCAGGCAGGGGGCATCAGAGACCCAGTACTTC
TRBD1	TRBV28	TRBJ1-2	-	CASRGSDRAPLFYGYTF	TGTGCCAGCAGGGGATCCGACAGGGCGCCTCTATTCTATGGCTACACCTTC
-	TRBV7-8	TRBJ1-3	once	CASSLRGPSGNTIYF	TGTGCCAGCAGCTTACGTGGGCCCTCTGGAAACACCATATATTTT
-	TRBV7-4	TRBJ1-5	-	CASRYDGDPDQPQHF	TGTGCCAGCAGGTACGACGGTGACCCTGATCAGCCCCAGCATTTT
-	TRBV3-1/TRBV3-2	TRBJ1-2	-	CASSQGSGHYTF	TGTGCCAGCAGCCAAGGTTCGGGCCACTACACCTTC
-	TRBV10-3	TRBJ1-6	-	CAISDGNSPLHF	TGTGCCATCAGTGACGGGAATTCACCCCTCCACTTT
-	TRBV15	TRBJ1-2	-	CATSGTGRGSFGGYTF	TGTGCCACCAGCGGAACAGGGAGGGGGTCTTTTGGTGGCTACACCTTC
-	TRBV5-1	TRBJ1-6	-	CASSLGSSNSPLHF	TGCGCCAGCAGCTTGGGCAGCTCTAATTCACCCCTCCACTTT
-	TRBV3-1/TRBV3-2	TRBJ2-3	-	CASSLVDTQYF	TGTGCCAGCAGCCTAGTGGATACGCAGTATTTT
TRBD1	TRBV27	TRBJ2-1	-	CASRPPGQGYNEQFF	TGTGCCAGCAGGCCACCGGGACAGGGCTACAATGAGCAGTTCTTC
TRBD1	TRBV6-4	TRBJ1-2	-	CASSQTGGLGNYGYTF	TGTGCCAGCAGTCAGACAGGGGGCCTGGGGAACTATGGCTACACCTTC
TRBD1	TRBV6-2/TRBV6-3	TRBJ1-1	-	CASSNRDRGLLNTEAFF	TGTGCCAGCAGTAACAGGGACAGGGGGCTCCTGAACACTGAAGCTTTCTTT
-	TRBV3-1/TRBV3-2	TRBJ2-7	once	CASSQAVAALEQYF	TGTGCCAGCAGCCAAGCCGTGGCCGCCCTCGAGCAGTACTTC
-	TRBV18	TRBJ1-3	-	CASSPRTDLFSGNTIYF	TGTGCCAGCTCTCCTCGGACCGATTTATTCTCTGGAAACACCATATATTTT
-	TRBV5-1	TRBJ1-2	once	CASSPGGNYGYTF	TGCGCCAGCAGCCCCGGCGGGAACTATGGCTACACCTTC
TRBD2	TRBV20-1	TRBJ2-3	-	CSASWASGNTDTQYF	TGCAGTGCTAGTTGGGCTAGCGGGAATACAGATACGCAGTATTTT
-	TRBV7-9	TRBJ1-3	-	CASSQHQGSGNTIYF	TGTGCCAGCAGCCAACATCAAGGCTCTGGAAACACCATATATTTT
TRBD1	TRBV3-1/TRBV3-2	TRBJ1-1	-	CASSRDRAMNTEAFF	TGTGCCAGCAGCCGGGACAGGGCGATGAACACTGAAGCTTTCTTT
TRBD2	TRBV2	TRBJ2-1	-	CATRAGGLVNEQFF	TGTGCCACCCGAGCGGGGGGGCTTGTCAATGAGCAGTTCTTC
-	TRBV18	TRBJ1-2	-	CASSPGQDNYGYTF	TGTGCCAGCTCGCCTGGTCAAGATAACTATGGCTACACCTTC
-	TRBV20-1	TRBJ2-3	-	CSARGTDTQYF	TGCAGTGCTAGAGGGACAGATACGCAGTATTTT
-	TRBV19	TRBJ1-1	-	CATWTNNMNTEAFF	TGTGCCACCTGGACCAACAACATGAACACTGAAGCTTTCTTT
-	TRBV12-3/TRBV12-4	TRBJ1-2	once	CASSLDRVYGYTF	TGTGCCAGCAGTTTAGACAGGGTCTATGGCTACACCTTC
-	TRBV18	TRBJ2-2	-	CASSPRSITGELFF	TGTGCCAGCTCACCGCGCTCAATCACCGGGGAGCTGTTTTTT
-	TRBV4-1	TRBJ1-6	-	CASSQLVYPLNNSPLHF	TGCGCCAGCAGCCAACTAGTGTATCCCCTAAATAATTCACCCCTCCACTTT
-	TRBV6-5	TRBJ1-2	-	CASSYRGNEADGYTF	TGTGCCAGCAGTTACAGGGGTAATGAGGCGGATGGCTACACCTTC
-	TRBV14	TRBJ1-4	-	CASSPRTATNEKLFF	TGTGCCAGCAGCCCGCGGACAGCAACTAATGAAAAACTGTTTTTT
-	TRBV19	TRBJ2-7	-	CASSPGRYEQYF	TGTGCCAGTAGTCCCGGCCGTTACGAGCAGTACTTC
TRBD1	TRBV7-9	TRBJ1-3	-	CASKGQDPGNTIYF	TGTGCCAGCAAGGGACAGGACCCTGGAAACACCATATATTTT
TRBD1	TRBV7-2	TRBJ2-7	few	CASSLAGTESYEQYF	TGTGCCAGCAGCTTGGCAGGGACAGAGAGCTACGAGCAGTACTTC
-	TRBV30	TRBJ2-7	-	CAWSGQWSQQYF	TGTGCCTGGAGTGGGCAATGGAGCCAGCAGTACTTC
TRBD1	TRBV6-5	TRBJ1-1	once	CASRTGDQDTEAFF	TGTGCCAGCAGAACAGGGGATCAGGACACTGAAGCTTTCTTT
-	TRBV27	TRBJ1-3	-	CASSRGAGNTIYF	TGTGCCAGCAGTAGGGGTGCTGGAAACACCATATATTTT
TRBD2	TRBV5-4	TRBJ2-2	-	CASSLASGRNTGELFF	TGTGCCAGCAGCTTGGCTAGCGGGAGGAACACCGGGGAGCTGTTTTTT
-	TRBV27	TRBJ2-1	-	CASRSTGGVGNEQFF	TGTGCCAGCAGGTCGACCGGGGGAGTGGGGAATGAGCAGTTCTTC
TRBD1	TRBV5-6	TRBJ1-6	-	CASSSQGSSYNSPLHF	TGTGCCAGCAGCTCACAGGGGAGCTCCTATAATTCACCCCTCCACTTT
-	TRBV28	TRBJ2-5	-	CASSPRQQQETQYF	TGTGCCAGCAGTCCCCGACAGCAACAAGAGACCCAGTACTTC
-	TRBV10-3	TRBJ1-1	-	CAIRGLNTEAFF	TGTGCCATCAGGGGGCTGAACACTGAAGCTTTCTTT
TRBD2	TRBV5-6	TRBJ2-7	-	CASSLGPSGSYEQYF	TGTGCCAGCAGCTTGGGTCCTAGCGGGAGCTACGAGCAGTACTTC
-	TRBV3-1/TRBV3-2	TRBJ2-2	-	CASSRRRDIGELFF	TGTGCCAGCAGCCGGCGGCGGGATATCGGGGAGCTGTTTTTT
-	TRBV7-2	TRBJ2-7	-	CASSSRVYEQYF	TGTGCCAGCAGCTCCAGGGTATACGAGCAGTACTTC
-	TRBV30	TRBJ2-6	-	CAWNPGTGANVLTF	TGTGCCTGGAATCCGGGGACTGGGGCCAACGTCCTGACTTTC
TRBD2	TRBV19	TRBJ2-4	-	CASSMGFGSGGNIQYF	TGTGCCAGTAGTATGGGATTTGGGAGCGGGGGAAACATTCAGTACTTC
-	TRBV5-1	TRBJ1-4	-	CASSLGGYTNEKLFF	TGCGCCAGCAGCCTGGGTGGTTACACTAATGAAAAACTGTTTTTT
TRBD1	TRBV10-3	TRBJ1-3	-	CAISSTSTAGQINTIYF	TGTGCCATCAGTTCCACATCAACGGCGGGACAGATAAACACCATATATTTT